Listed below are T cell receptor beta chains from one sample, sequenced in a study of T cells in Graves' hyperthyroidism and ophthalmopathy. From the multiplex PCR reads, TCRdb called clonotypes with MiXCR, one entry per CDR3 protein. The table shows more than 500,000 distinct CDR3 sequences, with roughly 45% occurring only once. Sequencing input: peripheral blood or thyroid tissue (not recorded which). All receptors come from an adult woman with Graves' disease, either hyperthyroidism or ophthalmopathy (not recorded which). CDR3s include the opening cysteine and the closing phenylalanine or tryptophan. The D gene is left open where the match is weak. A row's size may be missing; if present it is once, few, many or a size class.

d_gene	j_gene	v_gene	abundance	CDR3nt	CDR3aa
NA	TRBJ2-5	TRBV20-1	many	TGCAGTGCTAGTATTTCGGCCCAGGAAGTGACCCAGTACTTC	CSASISAQEVTQYF
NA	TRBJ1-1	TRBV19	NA	TGTGCCAGTACCCCTCGGATAGGCACTGAAGCTTTCTTT	CASTPRIGTEAFF
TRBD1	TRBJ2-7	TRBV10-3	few	TGTGCCATCAGTGAGAGGGGGGGACAGGGCTCCAGGGGGCCCTACGGGCAGTACTTC	CAISERGGQGSRGPYGQYF
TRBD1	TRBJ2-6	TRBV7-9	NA	TGTGCCAGCAGCCACCGGGACAGGGAGCGTCTTGGGGCCAACGTCCTGACTTTC	CASSHRDRERLGANVLTF
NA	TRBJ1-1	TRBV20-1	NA	TGCAGTGCTATAGGGCGGCTTACCACTGAAGCTTTCTTT	CSAIGRLTTEAFF
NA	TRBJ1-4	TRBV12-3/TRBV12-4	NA	TGTGCCAGCAGCCCCACGAGGGCCGGGGTTGGCCCTAATGAAAAACTGTTTTTT	CASSPTRAGVGPNEKLFF
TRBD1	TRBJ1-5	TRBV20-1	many	TGCAGTGCCGGGCTCGGGACAGGGGCTAATCAGCCCCAGCATTTT	CSAGLGTGANQPQHF
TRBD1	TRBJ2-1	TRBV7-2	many	TGTGCCAGCAGCTTAACAGGGGGCTCCTACAATGAGCAGTTCTTC	CASSLTGGSYNEQFF
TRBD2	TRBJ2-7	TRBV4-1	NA	TGCGCCAGCAGCCCCCCTCTAGCGGAAACCTACGAGCAGTACTTC	CASSPPLAETYEQYF
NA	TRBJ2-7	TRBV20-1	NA	TGCAGTGCGCCCGGGACAAACTACGAGCAGTACTTC	CSAPGTNYEQYF
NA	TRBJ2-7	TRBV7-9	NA	TGTGCCAGCAGCAGCAGGGGCAGGAACTACGAGCAGTACTTC	CASSSRGRNYEQYF
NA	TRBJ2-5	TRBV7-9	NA	TGTGCCAGCAGCGATGAACGGGACGGACAAGGGACCCGGTACTTC	CASSDERDGQGTRYF
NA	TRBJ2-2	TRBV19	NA	TGTGCCAGTAGTTTGGGGGCCCACGGGGAGCTGTTTTTT	CASSLGAHGELFF
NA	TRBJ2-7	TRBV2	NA	TGTGCCAGCAGTTTACTAGTTGCGGGCTACGAGCAGTACTTC	CASSLLVAGYEQYF
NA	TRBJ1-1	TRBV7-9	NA	TGTGCCAGCAGCTTGGGTGGGGCAGCGACTGAAGCTTTCTTT	CASSLGGAATEAFF
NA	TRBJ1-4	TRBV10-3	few	TGTGCCATCATGGACAGCCTTAATGAAAAACTGTTTTTT	CAIMDSLNEKLFF
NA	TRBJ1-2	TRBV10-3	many	TGTGCCACCGGGACCCTGAGTGGCTACACCTTC	CATGTLSGYTF
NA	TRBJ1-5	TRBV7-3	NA	TGTGCCAGCAGCTTAGATTCAGGGAGCAATCAGCCCCAGCATTTT	CASSLDSGSNQPQHF
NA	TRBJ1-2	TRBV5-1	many	TGCGCCAGCAGCTTGGAATCCCTATCCAATGGCTACACCTTC	CASSLESLSNGYTF
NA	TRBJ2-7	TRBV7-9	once	TGTGCCAGCAGTTTGACCCGGGGGGCGGCCTACGAGCAGTACTTC	CASSLTRGAAYEQYF
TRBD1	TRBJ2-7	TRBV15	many	TGTGCCACCAGCAGATCCTACTCCGGGACAGGGGACGTGGGGGACTTC	CATSRSYSGTGDVGDF
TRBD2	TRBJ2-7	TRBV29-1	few	TGCAGCGTGTCCGGGACTAATTACGAGCAGTACTTC	CSVSGTNYEQYF
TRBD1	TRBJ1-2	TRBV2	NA	TGTGCCAGCGGGGAAGAACAGGGGGCACTCTATGGCTACACCTTC	CASGEEQGALYGYTF
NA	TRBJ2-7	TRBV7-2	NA	TGTGCCAGCAGTTACCCAGCCTACGAGCAGTACTTC	CASSYPAYEQYF
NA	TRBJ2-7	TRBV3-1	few	TGTGCCAGCAGCCATAGGACTTTCTACGAGCAGTACTTC	CASSHRTFYEQYF
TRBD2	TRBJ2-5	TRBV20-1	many	TGCAGTGCCAACCCCACTACCGGGACTACCCAAGAGACCCAGTACTTC	CSANPTTGTTQETQYF
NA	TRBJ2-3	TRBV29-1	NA	TGCAGCGGAGGGAGCACAGATACGCAGTATTTT	CSGGSTDTQYF
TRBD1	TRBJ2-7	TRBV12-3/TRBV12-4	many	TGTGCCAGCAGTTTAGACAGGACAGGGATAGACGAGCAGTACTTC	CASSLDRTGIDEQYF
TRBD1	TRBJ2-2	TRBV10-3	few	TGTGCCATCAGTTCGACAGGGGGAACCGGGGAGCTGTTTTTT	CAISSTGGTGELFF
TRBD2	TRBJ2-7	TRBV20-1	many	TGCAGTGCTATCCCCGGACTAGCAGACTACGAGCAGTACTTC	CSAIPGLADYEQYF
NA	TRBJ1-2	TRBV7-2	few	TGTGCCAGCAGCTTATATGGCTACACCTTC	CASSLYGYTF
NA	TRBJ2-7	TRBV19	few	TGTGCCAGTAGTATACAGGGGACGACTTACGAGCAGTACTTC	CASSIQGTTYEQYF
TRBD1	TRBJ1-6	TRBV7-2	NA	TGTGCCAGCAGCTTAGAGGGGGCTGCGTCACCCCTCCACTTT	CASSLEGAASPLHF